Listed below are T cell receptor beta chains from one sample, sequenced in a study of T cell changes during pregnancy in multiple sclerosis. The repertoire was sequenced with immunoSEQ multiplex PCR; TCRdb's copy has only in-frame clones and lacks some. The sample records roughly 60,000 clones, 92% being singletons. The sequences come from peripheral blood, collected in the second trimester of pregnancy. The receptors were sampled from a female donor with multiple sclerosis, enrolled in a pregnancy study. The CDR3 runs from the conserved cysteine through the conserved F or W. A D gene is named only where the DNA matches it firmly. Size tells how often a clone was seen (once, few, many) or the class of an expanded clone, and some rows leave it out.

d_call: NA; v_call: TRBV2; j_call: TRBJ2-6; clone_size: NA; cdr3_aa: CASSEGPGGANVLTF; cdr3_nt: TGTGCCAGCAGTGAAGGTCCAGGGGGGGCCAACGTCCTGACTTTC
d_call: NA; v_call: TRBV2; j_call: TRBJ2-5; clone_size: NA; cdr3_aa: CASSWAGGGETQYF; cdr3_nt: TGTGCCAGCAGTTGGGCAGGGGGAGGTGAGACCCAGTACTTC
d_call: NA; v_call: TRBV30; j_call: TRBJ1-4; clone_size: NA; cdr3_aa: CAWSTPRGTNEKLFF; cdr3_nt: TGTGCCTGGAGTACACCTCGGGGAACTAATGAAAAACTGTTTTTT
d_call: NA; v_call: TRBV6-1; j_call: TRBJ1-2; clone_size: NA; cdr3_aa: CASSDVQGYYGYTF; cdr3_nt: TGTGCCAGCAGTGACGTACAGGGCTATTATGGCTACACCTTC
d_call: TRBD2; v_call: TRBV6-7; j_call: TRBJ2-7; clone_size: once; cdr3_aa: CASSTQSGRNRYEQYF; cdr3_nt: TGTGCCAGCAGTACACAGAGCGGGAGGAACCGCTACGAGCAGTACTTC
d_call: NA; v_call: TRBV6-1; j_call: TRBJ2-7; clone_size: NA; cdr3_aa: CASSENSGASYEQYF; cdr3_nt: TGTGCCAGCAGTGAAAATTCTGGGGCCTCCTACGAGCAGTACTTC
d_call: NA; v_call: TRBV11-2; j_call: TRBJ2-7; clone_size: NA; cdr3_aa: CASSLDAGLVIQQQYF; cdr3_nt: TGTGCCAGCAGCTTAGACGCGGGACTTGTCATACAGCAGCAGTACTTC
d_call: NA; v_call: TRBV11-2; j_call: TRBJ2-1; clone_size: NA; cdr3_aa: CASSFQYIGQYNEQFF; cdr3_nt: TGTGCCAGCAGCTTTCAGTATATCGGACAGTACAATGAGCAGTTCTTC
d_call: TRBD1; v_call: TRBV7-8; j_call: TRBJ2-7; clone_size: NA; cdr3_aa: CASSLGGTGGFYEQYF; cdr3_nt: TGTGCCAGCAGCTTAGGCGGGACAGGGGGTTTTTACGAGCAGTACTTC
d_call: TRBD2; v_call: TRBV5-1; j_call: TRBJ2-3; clone_size: NA; cdr3_aa: CASSLVSGELADTDTQYF; cdr3_nt: TGCGCCAGCAGCTTGGTCTCGGGGGAACTAGCGGATACAGATACGCAGTATTTT
d_call: NA; v_call: TRBV19; j_call: TRBJ2-7; clone_size: NA; cdr3_aa: CASSKGRGSYYEQYF; cdr3_nt: TGTGCCAGTAGTAAAGGGCGGGGTTCCTATTACGAGCAGTACTTC
d_call: NA; v_call: TRBV29-1; j_call: TRBJ1-1; clone_size: NA; cdr3_aa: CSASGLLTEAFF; cdr3_nt: TGCAGCGCCTCAGGGCTTCTTACTGAAGCTTTCTTT
d_call: NA; v_call: TRBV20-1; j_call: TRBJ1-2; clone_size: NA; cdr3_aa: CSAASAYGYTF; cdr3_nt: TGCAGTGCTGCCAGCGCCTATGGCTACACCTTC
d_call: NA; v_call: TRBV5-1; j_call: TRBJ1-4; clone_size: NA; cdr3_aa: CASSLGAANEKLFF; cdr3_nt: TGCGCCAGCAGCTTGGGGGCAGCTAATGAAAAACTGTTTTTT
d_call: TRBD2; v_call: TRBV9; j_call: TRBJ2-7; clone_size: NA; cdr3_aa: CASSVAQLPLAGAYEQYF; cdr3_nt: TGTGCCAGCAGCGTAGCCCAACTACCCCTCGCGGGAGCCTACGAGCAGTACTTC
d_call: TRBD2; v_call: TRBV7-2; j_call: TRBJ2-7; clone_size: NA; cdr3_aa: CASSPRAGGYEQYF; cdr3_nt: TGTGCCAGCAGCCCCCGGGCGGGAGGGTACGAGCAGTACTTC
d_call: TRBD1; v_call: TRBV29-1; j_call: TRBJ1-1; clone_size: NA; cdr3_aa: CSVATPGTGRTDWTEAFF; cdr3_nt: TGCAGCGTTGCCACACCCGGGACAGGGAGAACGGATTGGACTGAAGCTTTCTTT
d_call: NA; v_call: TRBV10-3; j_call: TRBJ1-1; clone_size: NA; cdr3_aa: CAIRGGTPMNTEAFF; cdr3_nt: TGTGCCATCAGGGGTGGGACACCCATGAACACTGAAGCTTTCTTT
d_call: TRBD2; v_call: TRBV13; j_call: TRBJ2-7; clone_size: NA; cdr3_aa: CASSLLALAGGEQYF; cdr3_nt: TGTGCCAGCAGCTTATTGGCTCTAGCGGGAGGCGAGCAGTACTTC
d_call: NA; v_call: TRBV7-3; j_call: TRBJ2-2; clone_size: NA; cdr3_aa: CASSRNYRDTGELFF; cdr3_nt: TGTGCCAGCAGCAGAAACTACAGGGATACCGGGGAGCTGTTTTTT
d_call: TRBD2; v_call: TRBV15; j_call: TRBJ2-7; clone_size: NA; cdr3_aa: CATSSRTSGRNEQYF; cdr3_nt: TGTGCCACCAGCAGCAGGACTAGCGGGAGGAACGAGCAGTACTTC
d_call: NA; v_call: TRBV30; j_call: TRBJ2-3; clone_size: NA; cdr3_aa: CAWSTIVSGRLADTQYF; cdr3_nt: TGTGCCTGGAGTACAATAGTTAGCGGCAGATTGGCGGATACGCAGTATTTT
d_call: NA; v_call: TRBV7-2; j_call: TRBJ1-2; clone_size: once; cdr3_aa: CASSNYWTDLYGYTF; cdr3_nt: TGTGCCAGCAGCAACTATTGGACTGACCTCTATGGCTACACCTTC
d_call: NA; v_call: TRBV5-6; j_call: TRBJ1-6; clone_size: once; cdr3_aa: CASSLAGTNSPLHF; cdr3_nt: TGTGCCAGCAGCTTGGCAGGAACTAATTCACCCCTCCACTTT
d_call: TRBD2; v_call: TRBV9; j_call: TRBJ2-1; clone_size: NA; cdr3_aa: CASSVGRLAGVYNEQFF; cdr3_nt: TGTGCCAGCAGCGTAGGTCGACTAGCGGGAGTGTACAATGAGCAGTTCTTC
d_call: TRBD2; v_call: TRBV19; j_call: TRBJ2-3; clone_size: NA; cdr3_aa: CASSPLDSGTADTQYF; cdr3_nt: TGTGCCAGTAGTCCGTTGGATAGCGGGACGGCAGATACGCAGTATTTT
d_call: TRBD1; v_call: TRBV5-1; j_call: TRBJ2-2; clone_size: once; cdr3_aa: CASSKSTGDTGELFF; cdr3_nt: TGCGCCAGCAGCAAAAGCACAGGGGACACCGGGGAGCTGTTTTTT
d_call: NA; v_call: TRBV30; j_call: TRBJ2-1; clone_size: once; cdr3_aa: CAWTEYNEQFF; cdr3_nt: TGTGCCTGGACAGAATACAATGAGCAGTTCTTC
d_call: NA; v_call: TRBV9; j_call: TRBJ1-1; clone_size: NA; cdr3_aa: CASSPGLTMNTEAFF; cdr3_nt: TGTGCCAGCAGCCCGGGACTGACCATGAACACTGAAGCTTTCTTT
d_call: TRBD2; v_call: TRBV5-6; j_call: TRBJ2-7; clone_size: NA; cdr3_aa: CASTREGRSYEQYF; cdr3_nt: TGTGCCAGCACCCGGGAGGGGCGGTCCTACGAGCAGTACTTC
d_call: NA; v_call: TRBV30; j_call: TRBJ2-5; clone_size: NA; cdr3_aa: CAWSVLGARETQYF; cdr3_nt: TGTGCCTGGAGTGTCCTGGGGGCGAGGGAGACCCAGTACTTC
d_call: NA; v_call: TRBV7-6; j_call: TRBJ1-3; clone_size: once; cdr3_aa: CASSHPVQGGLGNTIYF; cdr3_nt: TGTGCCAGCAGCCACCCCGTGCAGGGTGGATTAGGAAACACCATATATTTT
d_call: TRBD1; v_call: TRBV7-9; j_call: TRBJ1-1; clone_size: NA; cdr3_aa: CASSAPGTGSTEAFF; cdr3_nt: TGTGCCAGCAGCGCCCCCGGGACAGGGAGCACTGAAGCTTTCTTT
d_call: NA; v_call: TRBV5-4; j_call: TRBJ1-1; clone_size: NA; cdr3_aa: CASSARLGTEAFF; cdr3_nt: TGTGCCAGCAGCGCGCGGTTGGGCACTGAAGCTTTCTTT
d_call: NA; v_call: TRBV30; j_call: TRBJ1-1; clone_size: NA; cdr3_aa: CAWIRGGNTEAFF; cdr3_nt: TGTGCCTGGATTAGGGGTGGGAACACTGAAGCTTTCTTT
d_call: TRBD1; v_call: TRBV19; j_call: TRBJ1-2; clone_size: few; cdr3_aa: CASGPYGTGEEYGYTF; cdr3_nt: TGTGCCAGCGGGCCATACGGGACAGGTGAGGAGTATGGCTACACCTTC
d_call: NA; v_call: TRBV5-1; j_call: TRBJ1-1; clone_size: NA; cdr3_aa: CASSLDGKYTEAFF; cdr3_nt: TGCGCCAGCAGCTTGGACGGGAAATACACTGAAGCTTTCTTT
d_call: TRBD2; v_call: TRBV5-3; j_call: TRBJ2-1; clone_size: NA; cdr3_aa: CARSFRETSGREPYNEQFF; cdr3_nt: TGTGCCAGAAGCTTTAGAGAGACTAGCGGGAGAGAACCCTACAATGAGCAGTTCTTC
d_call: NA; v_call: TRBV19; j_call: TRBJ1-1; clone_size: NA; cdr3_aa: CASSIRRGGSTEAFF; cdr3_nt: TGTGCCAGTAGTATCCGGCGGGGAGGCAGCACTGAAGCTTTCTTT
d_call: NA; v_call: TRBV4-3; j_call: TRBJ2-6; clone_size: once; cdr3_aa: CASIGRGRVGANVLTF; cdr3_nt: TGCGCCAGCATTGGCAGGGGTAGAGTTGGGGCCAACGTCCTGACTTTC
d_call: NA; v_call: TRBV30; j_call: TRBJ2-2; clone_size: NA; cdr3_aa: CAWSPLTVGTGELFF; cdr3_nt: TGTGCCTGGAGTCCCCTAACCGTTGGCACCGGGGAGCTGTTTTTT
d_call: TRBD2; v_call: TRBV27; j_call: TRBJ2-1; clone_size: NA; cdr3_aa: CASSGAGDSPHNEQFF; cdr3_nt: TGTGCCAGCAGTGGGGCGGGAGATTCCCCCCACAATGAGCAGTTCTTC
d_call: TRBD1; v_call: TRBV5-6; j_call: TRBJ2-3; clone_size: NA; cdr3_aa: CASSLGQGYTDTQYF; cdr3_nt: TGTGCCAGCAGCTTGGGACAGGGTTACACAGATACGCAGTATTTT
d_call: TRBD2; v_call: TRBV7-2; j_call: TRBJ2-7; clone_size: NA; cdr3_aa: CASSLGLAGGAYEQYF; cdr3_nt: TGTGCCAGCAGCTTGGGACTAGCGGGAGGGGCCTACGAGCAGTACTTC
d_call: NA; v_call: TRBV2; j_call: TRBJ2-2; clone_size: NA; cdr3_aa: CARDTANTGELFF; cdr3_nt: TGTGCCAGGGACACCGCGAACACCGGGGAGCTGTTTTTT
d_call: NA; v_call: TRBV10-2; j_call: TRBJ2-2; clone_size: few; cdr3_aa: CASQKEAGELFF; cdr3_nt: TGCGCCAGCCAGAAAGAGGCCGGGGAGCTGTTTTTT
d_call: TRBD2; v_call: TRBV28; j_call: TRBJ2-1; clone_size: NA; cdr3_aa: CASSLLVGGPANEQFF; cdr3_nt: TGTGCCAGCAGTTTATTGGTGGGAGGGCCCGCCAATGAGCAGTTCTTC
d_call: NA; v_call: TRBV30; j_call: TRBJ2-1; clone_size: once; cdr3_aa: CAWSSTHNEQFF; cdr3_nt: TGTGCCTGGAGTTCTACCCACAATGAGCAGTTCTTC
d_call: NA; v_call: TRBV10-2; j_call: TRBJ1-4; clone_size: NA; cdr3_aa: CASTVATNEKLFF; cdr3_nt: TGCGCCAGTACAGTTGCAACTAATGAAAAACTGTTTTTT
d_call: TRBD2; v_call: TRBV7-2; j_call: TRBJ2-1; clone_size: once; cdr3_aa: CASSPTASGRGYNEQFF; cdr3_nt: TGTGCCAGCAGCCCGACGGCTAGCGGGAGGGGGTACAATGAGCAGTTCTTC
d_call: NA; v_call: TRBV13; j_call: TRBJ2-1; clone_size: NA; cdr3_aa: CASSLGDFPSYNEQFF; cdr3_nt: TGTGCCAGCAGCTTAGGAGACTTTCCGTCCTACAATGAGCAGTTCTTC
d_call: NA; v_call: TRBV6-6; j_call: TRBJ1-1; clone_size: NA; cdr3_aa: CASSYLTGMNTEAFF; cdr3_nt: TGTGCCAGCAGTTACCTGACAGGCATGAACACTGAAGCTTTCTTT
d_call: NA; v_call: TRBV30; j_call: TRBJ1-2; clone_size: few; cdr3_aa: CAWSWEDGYTF; cdr3_nt: TGTGCCTGGAGCTGGGAGGATGGCTACACCTTC
d_call: NA; v_call: TRBV7-2; j_call: TRBJ1-1; clone_size: NA; cdr3_aa: CASSPHRANMNTEAFF; cdr3_nt: TGTGCCAGCAGCCCTCACAGGGCAAACATGAACACTGAAGCTTTCTTT
d_call: NA; v_call: TRBV7-9; j_call: TRBJ1-4; clone_size: NA; cdr3_aa: CASSFGTTNEKLFF; cdr3_nt: TGTGCCAGCAGCTTCGGTACAACTAATGAAAAACTGTTTTTT